Listed below are T cell receptor beta chains from one sample, sequenced in a study of identical twins. From the 5' RACE reads, TCRdb called clonotypes with MiXCR, one entry per CDR3 protein. The table includes about 530,000 distinct CDR3 sequences, approximately 16% detected once. These sequences were also reported in another study, on yellow fever vaccine responses in identical twins.

Material: CD4+ T cells sorted from blood. All receptors come from a woman in her late teens or twenties in good health. Both conserved end residues are part of each CDR3. The order of the fields is V gene, J gene, D gene, clone size, CDR3 DNA, CDR3 protein. The D gene is left open where the match is weak. Part of the rows lack a size; the others show once, few, many or a class for expanded clones.

TRBV28	TRBJ1-1	-	few	TGTGCCAGCAGGCCCCCCGGGGTGGTGAACACTGAAGCTTTCTTT	CASRPPGVVNTEAFF
TRBV6-1	TRBJ2-5	-	few	TGTGCCAGCACCCCCGGGTTTGCAGAGACCCAGTACTTC	CASTPGFAETQYF
TRBV27	TRBJ1-4	-	many	TGTGCCAGCAGCCCCGGGGGGTTCGAGATTGAAAAACTGTTTTTT	CASSPGGFEIEKLFF
TRBV12-3/TRBV12-4	TRBJ2-1	TRBD2	few	TGTGCCAGCAGGCCCGGACTAGCGGGGAACAATGAGCAGTTCTTC	CASRPGLAGNNEQFF
TRBV9	TRBJ2-7	TRBD2	-	TGTGCCAGCAGCTCAGGGACTAGCGGGAGAATAGTCTACGAGCAGTACTTC	CASSSGTSGRIVYEQYF
TRBV20-1	TRBJ2-1	-	-	TGCAGTGCTAGAAAGCCCCAAGTGTTCTATGAGCAGTTCTTC	CSARKPQVFYEQFF
TRBV6-4	TRBJ1-2	TRBD1	few	TGTGCCAGCAGTGTCGAAGCCGGGACAGGGATCTATGGCTACACCTTC	CASSVEAGTGIYGYTF
TRBV3-1	TRBJ2-3	-	many	TGTGCCAGCAGCCAAGCTAGCTGGGGGGATACGCAGTATTTT	CASSQASWGDTQYF
TRBV6-1	TRBJ2-4	TRBD2	once	TGTGCCAGCGGCCGTGGGCGGGAGGAATCCAAAAACATTCAGTACTTC	CASGRGREESKNIQYF
TRBV16	TRBJ1-1	-	-	TGTGCCAGCAGCCAATCTCGGGGAACTGAAGCTTTCTTT	CASSQSRGTEAFF
TRBV10-3	TRBJ2-1	-	few	TGTGCCACCACGGACCGGGAGTATGAGCAGTTCTTC	CATTDREYEQFF
TRBV27	TRBJ1-4	TRBD1	-	TGTGCCAGCAGTCGTGGACAGGGGATTTCGGAAAAACTGTTTTTT	CASSRGQGISEKLFF
TRBV7-9	TRBJ1-4	TRBD1	many	TGTGCCAGCGGGACAGGGAATAATGAAAAACTGTTTTTT	CASGTGNNEKLFF
TRBV12-3/TRBV12-4	TRBJ2-5	TRBD2	few	TGTGCCAGCAGTAAGACTAGCGGGCGACTCCAAGAGACCCAGTACTTC	CASSKTSGRLQETQYF
TRBV5-1	TRBJ2-2	-	-	TGCGCCAGCAGCTGGACGGGGGATTACACCGGGGAGCTGTTTTTT	CASSWTGDYTGELFF
TRBV7-9	TRBJ2-7	-	-	TGTGCCAGCAGCTACTACAGTAATTACGAGCAGTACTTC	CASSYYSNYEQYF
TRBV2	TRBJ1-2	-	-	TGTGCCAGCAGTGCCCGTGGGACACTGAACTATGGCTACACCTTC	CASSARGTLNYGYTF
TRBV12-3/TRBV12-4	TRBJ2-4	-	few	TGTGCCAGCAGTTTAGGGGTGGGGCAGGGCGAAAACATTCAGTACTTC	CASSLGVGQGENIQYF
TRBV2	TRBJ2-3	-	-	TGTGCCAGCCGCAGTTTGGGAGATACGCAGTATTTT	CASRSLGDTQYF
TRBV7-2	TRBJ2-5	-	-	TGTGCCAGCAGCCACCCCCCGACGGGTATCCAAGAGACCCAGTACTTC	CASSHPPTGIQETQYF
TRBV2	TRBJ1-2	-	-	TGTGCCAGCAGTCAGGAAGGGACGAACTATGGCTACACCTTC	CASSQEGTNYGYTF
TRBV6-2/TRBV6-3	TRBJ2-2	TRBD2	-	TGTGCCAGCAGTTACTCGGGGCGGGAGTTCACCGGGGAGCTGTTTTTT	CASSYSGREFTGELFF
TRBV28	TRBJ1-1	-	-	TGTGCCAGCAGTTTACTTCCTAAGAAAGCTTTCTTT	CASSLLPKKAFF
TRBV12-3/TRBV12-4	TRBJ2-2	-	few	TGTGCCAGCAGTTTCTTCGACCCGAACACCGGGGAGCTGTTTTTT	CASSFFDPNTGELFF
TRBV27	TRBJ1-6	-	few	TGTGCCAGCAGTTTAGGCGGACCCCTCCACTTT	CASSLGGPLHF
TRBV29-1	TRBJ2-3	-	many	TGCAGCGTTGAAGATCGTGCAGGCACAGATACGCAGTATTTT	CSVEDRAGTDTQYF
TRBV6-1	TRBJ1-1	-	-	TGTGCCAGCAGAGGGTCCCCGGTGAACACTGAAGCTTTCTTT	CASRGSPVNTEAFF
TRBV14	TRBJ2-3	-	-	TGTGCCAGCAGCCAAGTTTGGAGGTCCCGTTCGGGCACAGATACGCAGTATTTT	CASSQVWRSRSGTDTQYF
TRBV6-5	TRBJ2-3	TRBD2	-	TGTGCCAGCAGTTACGCTCGTCGTGCGGGGGGGCAAGATACGCAGTATTTT	CASSYARRAGGQDTQYF
TRBV20-1	TRBJ2-1	-	-	TGCAGTGCTCACGGGACAAATGAGCAGTTCTTC	CSAHGTNEQFF
TRBV20-1	TRBJ2-3	-	-	TGCAGTGCCGATAAAGGAGAGGCAAGCACAGATACGCAGTATTTT	CSADKGEASTDTQYF
TRBV6-1	TRBJ2-1	-	few	TGTGCCAGCGCCGCAAACAATGAGCAGTTCTTC	CASAANNEQFF
TRBV6-1	TRBJ2-7	TRBD2	-	TGTGCCAGCAGCCCACAGGAGCGGGGGTCCTACGAGCAGTACTTC	CASSPQERGSYEQYF
TRBV7-9	TRBJ1-2	-	-	TGTGCCAGCAGCCCCCCACGGGGGAGGAACTATGGCTACACCTTC	CASSPPRGRNYGYTF
TRBV19	TRBJ2-7	TRBD2	-	TGTGCCAGTAGTACCGTCGGGGGGGCCTCCTACGAGCAGTACTTC	CASSTVGGASYEQYF
TRBV7-6	TRBJ2-3	-	-	TGTGCCAGCAGCCTGCGACGAGGAGATACGCAGTATTTT	CASSLRRGDTQYF
TRBV20-1	TRBJ2-1	-	few	TGCAGTGCCCTGGCGCAAAGCTCCTACAATGAGCAGTTCTTC	CSALAQSSYNEQFF
TRBV20-1	TRBJ2-1	-	-	TGCAGTGCTAGAGGACGGTCTAGCTACAATGAGCAGTTCTTC	CSARGRSSYNEQFF
TRBV12-3/TRBV12-4	TRBJ2-3	-	many	TGTGCCAGCCGAAAGATCGGCACAGATACGCAGTATTTT	CASRKIGTDTQYF
TRBV4-1	TRBJ2-3	-	-	TGCGCCAGCAGCCAGGGCCCCACTAGCACAGATACGCAGTATTTT	CASSQGPTSTDTQYF